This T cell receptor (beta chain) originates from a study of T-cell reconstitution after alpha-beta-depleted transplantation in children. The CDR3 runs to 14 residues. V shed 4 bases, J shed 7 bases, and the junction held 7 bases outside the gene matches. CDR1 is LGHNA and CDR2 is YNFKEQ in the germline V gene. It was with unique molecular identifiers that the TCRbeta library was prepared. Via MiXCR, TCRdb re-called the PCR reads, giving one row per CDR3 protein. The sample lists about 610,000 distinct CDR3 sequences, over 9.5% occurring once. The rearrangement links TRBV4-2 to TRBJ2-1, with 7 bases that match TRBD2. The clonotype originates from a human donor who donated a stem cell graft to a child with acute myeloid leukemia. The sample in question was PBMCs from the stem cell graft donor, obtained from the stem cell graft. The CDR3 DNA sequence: TGTGCCAGCAGCCGCCGACTAGCAGGTAATGAGCAGTTCTTC. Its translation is CASSRRLAGNEQFF.